This T cell receptor (beta chain) is drawn from a study of PD-1 blockade in mismatch repair-deficient tumors. Time point defined: roughly 10-day in vitro stimulation with candidate neoantigen peptide 5. Three pembrolizumab responders had their TCRs sequenced. Only in-frame clones appear in the TCRdb table, and some are missing; sequencing was by immunoSEQ multiplex PCR. The table includes some 16,000 clones, under 85% detected once. A remark on this clone: Its specificity is not known.

V was clipped by 3 bases and J by 3 bases; unmatched bases: 2. The CDR3 sequence is 14 residues long. Germline assignment: CDR1 SGDLS and CDR2 YYNGEE. The receptor was isolated from an adult with mismatch repair-deficient cancer. The chain carries TRBV9 and TRBJ2-7; TRBD2 matches 11 bases. This material consisted of cells cultured in vitro, taken from a patient treated with pembrolizumab. The CDR3 here is CASSAGLADYEQYF. CDR3 nucleotide sequence: TGTGCCAGCAGCGCGGGACTAGCGGACTACGAGCAGTACTTC.